Shown below are 27 T cell receptor beta chains from a single sample sequenced in a study of early T cells in non-severe SARS-CoV-2 infection listed by TCRdb under 2021. Library construction relied on 5' RACE. The sequencer was a NextSeq 500. TCRdb reprocessing: public reads trimmed at Q25 with fastp, clones called with MiXCR, in-frame beta chains kept. Rows with a matching CDR3 protein are joined into one entry that keeps the most common DNA and genes. The sample profile shows 40,000 to 50,000 distinct CDR3 sequences; about 12% of them were found once. Jointly, the top ten make up roughly a tenth of the sample. Sequencing was carried out using whole blood. The receptors stem from an adult who was a healthcare worker with PCR-confirmed SARS-CoV-2 infection or an uninfected control (not recorded which).

Many counts were recorded for this clonotype. This sequence joins TRBV7-3 and TRBJ1-1, with unresolved D. Germline assignment: CDR1 SGHTA and CDR2 FQGTGA. V dropped 3 bases and J dropped 0 bases, with 5 bases sitting between them. The CDR3 covers 13 residues. The chain's CDR3 is CASSFSVNTEAFF. The DNA for the CDR3 is TGTGCCAGCAGCTTCTCAGTGAACACTGAAGCTTTCTTT.

This clonotype was seen ten or more times. The J gene is TRBJ1-4, the V gene TRBV20-1; no firm D call. Germline-derived CDR1 and CDR2 are DFQATT and SNEGSKA (reference sequence). The V gene lost 5 bases and the J gene lost 7 bases, with 11 bases spanning the gap. The CDR3 is made up of 12 amino acids. The CDR3 DNA sequence: TGCAGTGCTTGGCAGGATGGTGAAAAACTGTTTTTT. The encoded protein is CSAWQDGEKLFF.

This clonotype was seen ten or more times. V is TRBV24-1 and J is TRBJ2-1; 8 bases match TRBD1. V dropped 6 bases and J dropped 0; count of bases not matched to a gene: 6. CDR3 length: 16 residues. Germline CDR1 KGHDR, CDR2 SFDVKD. Here the CDR3 DNA reads TGTGCCACCAGTACCTCCGACAGGGGCTCCTACAATGAGCAGTTCTTC. Translated, it gives CATSTSDRGSYNEQFF.

The chain joins TRBV5-5 to TRBJ2-2; 8 nucleotides line up with TRBD2. Trimming cost V 3 bases and J 1 base; bases outside gene matches: 11. The CDR3 is made up of 18 amino acids. From germline, CDR1 is SGHKS and CDR2 YYEKEE (reference sequence). DNA of the CDR3: TGTGCCAGCAGCTCTTTAAGCGGGAGATCTGTGAACACCGGGGAGCTGTTTTTT. Its translation: CASSSLSGRSVNTGELFF.

This chain links TRBV6-5 with TRBJ2-5; D gene ambiguous. Germline CDR1 is MNHEY and CDR2 is SVGAGI. CDR3 size: 13 residues. The ends were cut back, 5 bases at V and 3 bases at J, with 10 bases in the middle. The CDR3 spells CASSQNRKETQYF. In DNA form, the CDR3 reads TGTGCCAGCAGTCAAAACCGAAAAGAGACCCAGTACTTC.

This clonotype was counted many times. The chain links TRBV3-1 to TRBJ2-7, with D hard to call. With 0 bases removed from V and 2 bases from J, the gap between germline ends came to 2 bases. Germline V gene sequence: CDR1 LGHDT, CDR2 YNNKEL (reference sequence). The CDR3 loop spans 12 amino acids. CDR3 residues: CASSQDTYEQYF. The CDR3, as DNA: TGTGCCAGCAGCCAAGATACCTACGAGCAGTACTTC.

The rearrangement uses TRBV20-1 and TRBJ2-3, with no clear D. The CDR3 has 15 amino acids. V lost 3 bases to trimming and J lost 0 bases, with 13 bases between them. Germline-derived CDR1 and CDR2 are DFQATT and SNEGSKA (reference sequence). CDR3 DNA: TGCAGTGCTAGGTCCGCTGCCGTGAGCACAGATACGCAGTATTTT. Its translation: CSARSAAVSTDTQYF.

This clonotype appeared many times. This chain connects TRBV13 to TRBJ2-3, with D maybe TRBD2 (5 bases). Trimming cost V 3 bases and J 0 bases, with 7 bases left between them. The CDR3 is 14 amino acids. Germline V gives CDR1 PRHDT, CDR2 FYEKMQ (reference sequence). This CDR3 reads CASSLRASTDTQYF. The CDR3 nucleotides read TGTGCCAGCAGCTTGAGGGCTAGCACAGATACGCAGTATTTT.

This clonotype was observed at least ten times. The chain combines TRBV4-1 with TRBJ1-4; 8 bases map to TRBD1. The CDR3 extends over 17 amino acids. Germline V gene lookup returns CDR1 MGHRA and CDR2 YSYEKL. Unmatched junction bases numbered 3, after V lost 0 bases and J lost 0 bases. CDR3 residues: CASSQEMDRATNEKLFF. The CDR3 nucleotides read TGCGCCAGCAGCCAAGAGATGGACAGGGCAACTAATGAAAAACTGTTTTTT.

There are many counts of this clonotype. The J gene is TRBJ2-3, the V gene TRBV25-1; 7 bases are a match to TRBD1. In germline, CDR1 is MGHDK, CDR2 SYGVNS. J gave up 1 base and V 5 bases, and 3 bases lay outside the gene matches. The CDR3 has 14 residues. The CDR3 DNA sequence: TGTGCCAGCAGTCGTCAGGGGGGCACAGATACGCAGTATTTT. This sequence encodes CASSRQGGTDTQYF.

This clonotype was observed at least ten times. The J gene is TRBJ1-1, the V gene TRBV14; D not certain. Germline CDR1 and CDR2: SGHDN and FVKESK. CDR3 length: 13 amino acids. Deletions cut 0 bases from V and 4 bases from J, with 6 bases between. CDR3 protein: CASSQDGVTEAFF. Here the CDR3 DNA reads TGTGCCAGCAGCCAAGATGGCGTCACTGAAGCTTTCTTT.

This clonotype was recorded many times. The chain couples TRBV20-1 to TRBJ2-7; TRBD2 agrees at 9 bases. With V trimmed by 4 bases and J by 5 bases, 12 bases remained unmatched. This CDR3 has 15 residues. Germline CDR1 reads DFQATT; CDR2 reads SNEGSKA (reference sequence). CDR3 protein: CSATHLAGFPHEQYF. The CDR3 region has the DNA TGCAGTGCTACCCATCTAGCGGGATTTCCCCACGAGCAGTACTTC.

The rearrangement uses TRBV19 and TRBJ1-2; D is possibly TRBD1 (5 bases). The CDR3 has 13 amino acids. Germline lookup yields CDR1 LNHDA and CDR2 SQIVND (reference sequence). The V end lost 7 bases, the J end lost 3 bases, and 12 bases lay between the germline ends. CDR3 nucleotides: TGTGCCAGTACTCTAGACAGCTACTATGGCTACACCTTC. As protein: CASTLDSYYGYTF.

The chain combines TRBV28 with TRBJ2-5, with 7 bases identical to TRBD1. This CDR3 is built from 11 residues. V lost 10 bases to trimming and J lost 2 bases; unmatched junction nucleotides: 1. Germline V gene data show CDR1 as MDHEN and CDR2 as SYDVKM. In DNA form, the CDR3 reads TGTGCCATACAGGGGCAAGAGACCCAGTACTTC. It translates to CAIQGQETQYF.

This clonotype was observed at least ten times. The rearrangement joins TRBV30 to TRBJ2-3, with D perhaps being TRBD1 or TRBD2 (5 bases each). The CDR3 contains 12 residues. Germline CDR1 reads GTSNPN; CDR2 reads SVGIG (reference sequence). V dropped 4 bases and J dropped 6 bases, with 11 bases sitting between them. The CDR3, as DNA: TGTGCCTGGATAAGGGGAGTGGATACGCAGTATTTT. As protein: CAWIRGVDTQYF.

V usage is TRBV7-9 and J usage is TRBJ1-1; D not resolved. The CDR3 loop spans 13 amino acids. Trimming cost V 1 base and J 1 base, with 4 bases left between them. Germline V gene lookup returns CDR1 SEHNR and CDR2 FQNEAQ (reference sequence). The CDR3 loop is CASSLVWNTEAFF. The CDR3, as DNA: TGTGCCAGCAGCTTAGTGTGGAACACTGAAGCTTTCTTT.

The rearrangement joins TRBV3-1 to TRBJ1-1; D not resolved. V was shortened by 4 bases and J by 0 bases, with 12 bases between the two germline ends. Germline V gives CDR1 LGHDT, CDR2 YNNKEL (reference sequence). The length of the CDR3 is 15 residues. The CDR3 protein is CASSPRETLNTEAFF. The CDR3 DNA reads as TGTGCCAGCAGCCCGCGGGAAACACTGAACACTGAAGCTTTCTTT.

This clonotype has just a few counts. V is TRBV5-5 and J is TRBJ1-2, with D unclear. The CDR3 is 12 residues long. V dropped 1 base and J dropped 6 bases, with 7 bases sitting between them. From germline, CDR1 is SGHKS and CDR2 YYEKEE (reference sequence). The CDR3 protein is CASSLSIDGYTF. CDR3 sequence (DNA): TGTGCCAGCAGCTTGTCTATCGATGGCTACACCTTC.

This clonotype has just a few counts. The chain uses TRBV9 and TRBJ1-3, with TRBD1 as a possible D gene (5 bases). Trimming shortened V by 0 bases and J by 0 bases, and 7 bases separated the two germline ends. The CDR3 loop spans 15 amino acids. Germline V gene data show CDR1 as SGDLS and CDR2 as YYNGEE. The chain's CDR3 is CASSVGGASGNTIYF. The CDR3, as DNA: TGTGCCAGCAGCGTAGGGGGCGCCTCTGGAAACACCATATATTTT.

This clonotype came up a few times. The V call is TRBV12-3 or TRBV12-4, the J call TRBJ1-5; no firm D call. There are 14 residues in the CDR3. The V end was cut by 5 bases, the J end by 3 bases, with 11 bases between. The CDR3 spells CASSTPGYNQPQHF. The CDR3 nucleotides are TGTGCCAGCAGTACCCCGGGGTACAATCAGCCCCAGCATTTT.

This clonotype was counted at least ten times. The CDR3 region is CASSFLRLDSSSYTF. The CDR3 DNA reads as TGTGCCAGCAGTTTCCTCCGCCTGGACAGTTCAAGCTACACCTTC. V is TRBV6-2 or TRBV6-3 and J is TRBJ1-2; tentatively, D is TRBD1 (6 bases). The germline V gene has CDR1 MNHEY and CDR2 SVGEGT. CDR3 length: 15 residues. The V end lost 4 bases, the J end lost 9 bases, and 21 bases lay between the germline ends.

In its sample, this clonotype was seen many times. V gene TRBV20-1 combines with J gene TRBJ2-3; 8 nucleotides line up with TRBD2. The CDR3 totals 15 residues. V trimming: 3 bases; J trimming: 5 bases; junction bases outside the gene matches: 10. Germline values: CDR1 DFQATT, CDR2 SNEGSKA (reference sequence). CDR3 nucleotides: TGCAGTGCTAGCCCTGGGACTAGGAGGAAAGATACGCAGTATTTT. Amino acids: CSASPGTRRKDTQYF.

In its sample, this clonotype was seen many times. The V gene is TRBV7-7, the J gene TRBJ1-1; D call uncertain. CDR3 length equals 13 residues. Germline CDR1 is SSHAT and CDR2 is FNYEAQ (reference sequence). Trimming cost V 5 bases and J 1 base, with 8 bases left between them. The CDR3 region is CASSITENTEAFF. The CDR3 nucleotides read TGTGCCAGCAGCATTACAGAGAACACTGAAGCTTTCTTT. The full variable domain, with the rest looked up from reference TRBV7-7 and TRBJ1-1, is GAGVSQSPRYKVTKRGQDVTLRCDPISSHATLYWYQQALGQGPEFLTYFNYEAQPDKSGLPSDRFSAERPEGSISTLTIQRTEQRDSAMYRCASSITENTEAFFGQGTRLTVV.

The table lists this clonotype with many counts. The chain is built from TRBV10-3 and TRBJ2-1; 12 bases line up with TRBD2. The CDR3 covers 14 residues. The germline gives CDR1 ENHRY, CDR2 SYGVKD. The V and J ends lost 3 bases and 7 bases, in that order; junction bases with no gene match: 1. CDR3 sequence (DNA): TGTGCCATCAGTGAAACTAGCGGGAGGAATGAGCAGTTCTTC. This translates into CAISETSGRNEQFF.

The rearrangement uses TRBV4-1 and TRBJ2-2, with D possibly being TRBD2 (5 bases). CDR1 is MGHRA, CDR2 YSYEKL, per germline. Trimming took 1 base from V and 0 from J, leaving 9 bases between them. The CDR3 is made up of 16 amino acids. This CDR3 is CASSQGELANTGELFF. Here the CDR3 DNA reads TGCGCCAGCAGCCAAGGCGAACTAGCGAACACCGGGGAGCTGTTTTTT.

In its sample, this clonotype was seen many times. The chain is built from TRBV11-2 and TRBJ2-2; D is unresolved. This CDR3 region has 14 residues. V was trimmed by 7 bases and J by 3 bases, leaving 12 bases between them. Germline-derived CDR1 and CDR2 are SGHAT and FQNNGV. CDR3 sequence reads: CASTQGAHTGELFF. CDR3 DNA: TGTGCCAGCACCCAAGGAGCCCACACCGGGGAGCTGTTTTTT.

This clonotype has more than one count but fewer than ten. The chain links TRBV29-1 to TRBJ2-7; a weak D match, TRBD1 (6 bases). Germline V gene sequence: CDR1 SQVTM, CDR2 ANQGSEA. V lost 4 bases to trimming and J lost 6 bases, with 16 bases between them. This CDR3 is 13 amino acids long. The CDR3 reads CSVAVDRDGEQYF. The CDR3 nucleotides are TGCAGCGTTGCCGTGGACAGAGACGGCGAGCAGTACTTC.